These 21 T cell receptor beta chains originate from one sample sequenced in a study of prognosis after radiotherapy for stage I lung cancer. Amplification of the TCR beta CDR3 (from genomic DNA) was done by two-round multiplex PCR. Primers targeting each individual TRBV and TRBJ gene were applied in first-round PCR. TCRdb reanalysed the multiplex PCR reads using MiXCR and keeps one entry per CDR3 protein. The table includes under 35,000 distinct CDR3 sequences, around 40% detected once. The sample here was PBMCs, taken before or after stereotactic body radiation therapy (not recorded which). The receptor set was obtained from a donor over 45 with non-small cell lung cancer.

The CDR3 protein is CASSLYGSMNTEAFF. Here the CDR3 DNA reads TGTGCCAGCAGTTTATACGGATCCATGAACACTGAAGCTTTCTTT. This chain connects TRBV28 to TRBJ1-1; no definite D call. CDR1 and CDR2 from the germline V gene are MDHEN and SYDVKM. The CDR3 consists of 15 residues. With 1 base removed from V and 0 bases from J, the gap between germline ends came to 9 bases. Using reference TRBV28 and TRBJ1-1 for the parts outside the CDR3, the full variable domain is DVKVTQSSRYLVKRTGEKVFLECVQDMDHENMFWYRQDPGLGLRLIYFSYDVKMKEKGDIPEGYSVSREKKERFSLILESASTNQTSMYLCASSLYGSMNTEAFFGQGTRLTVV.

The table lists this clonotype with many counts. V usage is TRBV2 and J usage is TRBJ2-3; 11 bases are a match to TRBD2. Trimming removed 1 base from V and 6 bases from J; junction bases left unmatched: 9. From germline, CDR1 is SNHLY and CDR2 FYNNEI. The CDR3 consists of 17 residues. CDR3: CASSEGSSGRARDTQYF. Here the CDR3 DNA reads TGTGCCAGCAGTGAAGGTAGTAGCGGGAGGGCCCGTGATACGCAGTATTTT.

The gene calls are TRBV20-1 and TRBJ2-2; no firm D call. This CDR3 comprises 14 residues. Trimming left V 5 bases short and J 1 base short, with 11 bases between. From germline, CDR1 is DFQATT and CDR2 SNEGSKA (reference sequence). The CDR3 region has the DNA TGCAGTGCTCAAAGGACGGGGAACACCGGGGAGCTGTTTTTT. Its protein product is CSAQRTGNTGELFF.

This clonotype was found many times. The chain joins TRBV6-1 to TRBJ2-6, with a possible D match to TRBD2 (5 bases). With 4 bases removed from V and 0 bases from J, the gap between germline ends came to 19 bases. The length of the CDR3 is 19 residues. The germline V gene encodes CDR1 MNHNS and CDR2 SASEGT. This CDR3 is CASSGSPIGRLSGANVLTF. The CDR3 region has the DNA TGTGCCAGCAGTGGGTCCCCAATAGGGAGACTCTCTGGGGCCAACGTCCTGACTTTC.

This clonotype was seen at least ten times. This chain uses TRBV10-3 with TRBJ1-6; D possibly corresponds to TRBD1 (6 bases). The CDR3 is 17 residues long. Trimming shortened V by 2 bases and J by 7 bases, and 18 bases separated the two germline ends. Germline CDR1 is ENHRY and CDR2 is SYGVKD. The CDR3 DNA reads TGTGCCATCAGTGAGAGGGACCCAGGGGATCGGAATTCACCCCTCCACTTT. Its translation is CAISERDPGDRNSPLHF.

This clonotype was seen repeatedly, ten times or more. The chain uses TRBV4-2 and TRBJ2-3; no clear D. The V and J ends lost 0 bases and 2 bases respectively, with 9 bases between them. Germline CDR1 is LGHNA and CDR2 is YNFKEQ. The CDR3 runs 15 residues. CDR3 in amino acids: CASSQEGRNTDTQYF. Written as DNA, the CDR3 is TGTGCCAGCAGCCAAGAGGGCAGAAACACAGATACGCAGTATTTT.

This clonotype showed up just once. The V gene is TRBV27, the J gene TRBJ2-7; TRBD2 aligns across 11 bases. CDR1 MNHEY and CDR2 SMNVEV come from the germline V gene (reference sequence). V dropped 6 bases and J dropped 3; count of bases not matched to a gene: 1. This CDR3 spans 13 amino acids. The CDR3 sequence: CASRTSGVYEQYF. The DNA for the CDR3 is TGTGCCAGCAGGACTAGCGGGGTCTACGAGCAGTACTTC.

Points on this clonotype: A far larger clone differs by one base, so this is likely a read error. The V and J genes are TRBV6-2 or TRBV6-3 and TRBJ2-3; D gene uncertain. The CDR3 is made up of 13 amino acids. Looked up from germline, CDR1 is MNHEY and CDR2 is SVGEGT. CDR3 residues: CSSSRRFTDTQYF. DNA of the CDR3: TGTTCCAGCAGCCGTAGGTTCACAGATACGCAGTATTTT.

This clonotype was counted ten times or more. The genes are TRBV20-1 and TRBJ1-6; unclear D gene. Trimming shortened V by 5 bases and J by 9 bases, and 17 bases separated the two germline ends. CDR1 is DFQATT, CDR2 SNEGSKA, per germline (reference sequence). The CDR3 runs to 14 residues. The CDR3 nucleotides read TGCAGTGCTCCGGGAGAAGGAGATAGTTCACCCCTCCACTTT. This sequence encodes CSAPGEGDSSPLHF.

This clonotype was observed a single time. This likely came from a read error, as a far larger clone is one base away. This chain uses TRBV6-2 or TRBV6-3 with TRBJ1-5; unclear D gene. Trimming removed 5 bases at V and 4 bases at J, with 15 bases between. Germline CDR1 is MNHEY and CDR2 is SVGEGT. This CDR3 spans 15 amino acids. Here the CDR3 DNA reads TGTGCCAGCAGTGAAGTGTCTGTCGGAAATCAGCCCCAGCATTTT. This codes for CASSEVSVGNQPQHF.

This clonotype came up once. This clone may be a read error of a much larger clone one base away. This chain links TRBV6-5 with TRBJ2-2; 12 nucleotides line up with TRBD2. This CDR3 comprises 17 residues. The V gene's germline CDR1 is MNHEY and CDR2 SVGAGI. CDR3 in amino acids: CASSWGLAGLNTGGLFF. The CDR3 nucleotides are TGTGCCAGCAGTTGGGGACTAGCGGGTCTCAACACCGGGGGGCTGTTTTTT.

On this clonotype itself: This likely reflects a read error, since a far larger clone is one base away. The chain links TRBV7-9 to TRBJ2-1; D call uncertain. This CDR3 is 12 amino acids long. Germline CDR1 is SEHNR and CDR2 is FQNEAQ (reference sequence). The V and J ends lost 7 bases and 5 bases respectively, with 9 bases between them. The CDR3 DNA sequence: TGTGCCAGCACAAGGGCGGACAATGAGCAGTTCTTC. The encoded protein is CASTRADNEQFF.

CDR3 amino acids: CSISLVGGAFYGYTF. CDR3 nucleotides: TGTTCCATCAGCTTAGTGGGGGGAGCATTCTATGGCTACACCTTC. The chain carries TRBV7-2 and TRBJ1-2, with a tentative D call TRBD1 (5 bases). This CDR3 contains 15 residues. Germline V gives CDR1 SGHTA, CDR2 FQGNSA.

The table lists this clonotype with many counts. The chain carries TRBV9 and TRBJ1-2; TRBD1 aligns across 7 bases. After removal of 4 bases from V and 4 bases from J, the junction contained 4 bases not matched to a gene. CDR3 length equals 13 residues. Per the germline V gene, CDR1 is SGDLS and CDR2 is YYNGEE. The chain's CDR3 is CASSTTGFYGYTF. As DNA, the CDR3 is TGTGCCAGCAGCACGACAGGGTTCTATGGCTACACCTTC. Using reference TRBV9 and TRBJ1-2 for the parts outside the CDR3, the full variable domain is DSGVTQTPKHLITATGQRVTLRCSPRSGDLSVYWYQQSLDQGLQFLIQYYNGEERAKGNILERFSAQQFPDLHSELNLSSLELGDSALYFCASSTTGFYGYTFGSGTRLTVV.

This clonotype was found a few times. The chain has TRBV2 and TRBJ2-5; D ambiguous. Looked up from germline, CDR1 is SNHLY and CDR2 is FYNNEI. V was shortened by 7 bases and J by 5 bases, with 14 bases between the two germline ends. This CDR3 is built from 13 residues. CDR3 in DNA: TGTGCCAGCAAGGCTTGGGTCGGGGAGACCCAGTACTTC. Translated, it gives CASKAWVGETQYF. The full variable domain, its missing parts supplied by reference TRBV2 and TRBJ2-5, is EPEVTQTPSHQVTQMGQEVILRCVPISNHLYFYWYRQILGQKVEFLVSFYNNEISEKSEIFDDQFSVERPDGSNFTLKIRSTKLEDSAMYFCASKAWVGETQYFGPGTRLLVL.

This clonotype occurred many times. The chain uses TRBV9 and TRBJ1-1, with 7 bases identical to TRBD1. The V gene end was trimmed by 4 bases and the J gene end by 2 bases; junction bases not matched to a gene: 5. The CDR3 extends over 14 amino acids. The germline V gene encodes CDR1 SGDLS and CDR2 YYNGEE. The CDR3: CASSIGQVNTEAFF. The CDR3 coding sequence is TGTGCCAGCAGCATTGGACAGGTTAACACTGAAGCTTTCTTT.

There are many counts of this clonotype. The J gene is TRBJ1-5, the V gene TRBV6-1, with D maybe TRBD1 (5 bases). Germline assignment: CDR1 MNHNS and CDR2 SASEGT. The CDR3 is made up of 15 amino acids. V lost 8 bases and J lost 0, with 14 bases in between. The CDR3, as DNA: TGTGCCAGCGGTCCGACAGCTTATAGCAATCAGCCCCAGCATTTT. Amino acid sequence: CASGPTAYSNQPQHF.

In its sample, this clonotype was seen many times. The chain recombines TRBV19 with TRBJ2-1; TRBD2 agrees at 7 bases. CDR3 size: 15 residues. Germline V gene sequence: CDR1 LNHDA, CDR2 SQIVND (reference sequence). V dropped 5 bases and J dropped 7; count of bases not matched to a gene: 11. CDR3 nucleotide sequence: TGTGCCAGTAGTCCAACAGCCACCGGGGGGAATGAGCAGTTCTTC. This encodes CASSPTATGGNEQFF.

This clonotype turned up a few times. Possible read error: a much larger clone is one base away. This chain links TRBV6-1 with TRBJ1-1, with D hard to call. CDR3 length: 14 amino acids. The V gene's germline CDR1 is MNHNS and CDR2 SASEGT. V was shortened by 6 bases and J by 5 bases, with 16 bases between the two germline ends. CDR3 loop: CASSPAVSGTEAFF. As DNA, the CDR3 is TGTGCCAGCAGCCCGGCCGTGTCTGGGACTGAAGCTTTCTTT.

This clonotype was recorded at least ten times. The chain joins TRBV18 to TRBJ2-1, with a weak D call TRBD1 (5 bases). Trimming shortened V by 2 bases and J by 8 bases, and 13 bases separated the two germline ends. The CDR3 runs 14 residues. Germline CDR1 KGHSH, CDR2 LQKENI. The CDR3 loop reads CASSPDSPSDEQFF. For the CDR3, the DNA is TGTGCCAGCTCACCAGACAGCCCCTCCGATGAGCAGTTCTTC.

CDR3 region: CATWTGGSGELFF. The CDR3 DNA follows: TGTGCCACCTGGACAGGAGGGTCCGGGGAGCTGTTTTTT. The genes are TRBV12-3 or TRBV12-4 and TRBJ2-2; D is perhaps TRBD1 (7 bases). The V and J ends lost 10 bases and 6 bases respectively, with 15 bases between them. The CDR3 loop spans 13 amino acids.